This T cell receptor beta chain was identified during a study of blood T cell repertoires in COVID-19. Study-wide context: Sites in the United States, Italy and Spain provided acute and convalescent COVID-19 samples. The analysed material was cDNA or gDNA that came from T cells, B-cell-depleted T cells, or PBMCs.

The V end was cut by 4 bases, the J end by 3 bases, with 13 bases between. The V gene's germline CDR1 is SGHNT and CDR2 YYREEE (reference sequence). CDR3 size: 15 residues. In the authors' workflow: How many nucleated cells were present was estimated from reference gene primer amplification. Some clones are missing from TCRdb's copy, which holds only in-frame ones; the method was immunoSEQ multiplex PCR. That table gives V, J and clone size, and the DNA gave D and trimming. Of some 110,000 clones in the sample, under 85% were seen once. The clonotype originates from a woman in her sixties or seventies with acute or convalescent COVID-19. The sample taken for sequencing was peripheral blood. The V gene is TRBV5-4, the J gene TRBJ1-4; D ambiguous. The CDR3 nucleotides are TGTGCCAGCAGCAGCAAAGGAGGATCTAATGAAAAACTGTTTTTT. Amino acids: CASSSKGGSNEKLFF.